The clone carrying this TCR beta chain was counted once. Its antigen is undetermined. This entry comes from a study of cytomegalovirus exposure and HLA in healthy donors. Study results and limitations: Segments of the TCR beta V type were, in most cases, productive about 87% or about 30% of the time in an earlier analysis.

Germline CDR1 is KGHSH and CDR2 is LQKENI. Trimming removed 6 bases from V and 5 bases from J, with 17 bases in between. The CDR3 contains 14 residues. Both 60 Vbeta primers and 13 Jbeta primers went into the PCR. Clones were read by immunoSEQ multiplex PCR, and TCRdb kept only the in-frame ones, dropping some. The sample has roughly 180,000 clones, more than 80% seen once. This TCR came from a male donor in good health and CMV-seronegative. V is TRBV18 and J is TRBJ2-7; tentative D call: TRBD2 (6 bases). Sequencing used PBMCs. The CDR3 region has the DNA TGTGCCAGCTCCGGAGCGGGCACCCTCAACGAGCAGTACTTC. Protein sequence: CASSGAGTLNEQYF.